This T cell receptor beta chain was obtained from a study of T cell responses to AZD1222 COVID-19 vaccine. Study results and limitations: Baseline serostatus was positive in only six AZD1222 recipients. Repertoire samples came only from after the peak T cell response. A rise in Spike-specific TCR breadth and depth followed two AZD1222 doses.

TCRdb's copy holds only in-frame clones and misses some; the assay was immunoSEQ multiplex PCR. This sample has about 83,000 clones, with around 86% found just once. CDR1 and CDR2 from the germline V gene are SGHRS and YFSETQ. Trimming shortened V by 3 bases and J by 6 bases, and 15 bases separated the two germline ends. This CDR3 comprises 14 residues. A word on this clone: Its antigen is undetermined.

The source material was peripheral blood, sampled on day 0 of AZD1222 vaccination. This TCR came from an adult in good health. The chain employs TRBV5-1 and TRBJ1-2; possibly TRBD1 for D (6 bases). CDR3 sequence (DNA): TGCGCCAGCAGCTCCGGGGGGCTAGACCATGGCTACACCTTC. As protein: CASSSGGLDHGYTF.